This T cell receptor (beta chain) was captured in a study of blood T cell repertoires in COVID-19. The germline V and J ends were trimmed by 7 bases and 10 bases, with 13 bases remaining between them. Germline CDR1 and CDR2: MNHEY and SVGAGI. The CDR3 spans 11 residues. Profiled with immunoSEQ multiplex PCR; TCRdb holds only in-frame clones, not every one. The table shows 70,000 to 95,000 clones, with around nine tenths occurring only once. The TCR sequence derives from a woman in her forties or fifties in a cohort sampled during active COVID-19. Sequenced sample: peripheral blood. V is TRBV6-5 and J is TRBJ1-1; D might be TRBD1 (5 bases). CDR3 DNA sequence: TGTGCCAGCAAACGACAGATAGGAGCTTTCTTT. This codes for CASKRQIGAFF.